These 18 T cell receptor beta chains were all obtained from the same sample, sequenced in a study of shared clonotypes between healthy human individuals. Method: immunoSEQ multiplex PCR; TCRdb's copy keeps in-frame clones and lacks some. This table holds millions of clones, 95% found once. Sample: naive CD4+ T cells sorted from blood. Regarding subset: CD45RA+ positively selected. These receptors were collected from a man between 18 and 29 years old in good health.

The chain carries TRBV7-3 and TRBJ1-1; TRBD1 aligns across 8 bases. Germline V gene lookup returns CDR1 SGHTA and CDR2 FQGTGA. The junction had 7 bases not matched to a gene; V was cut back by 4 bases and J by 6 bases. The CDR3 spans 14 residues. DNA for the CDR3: TGTGCCAGCAGCTCCGGACAGGGAAGGGCTGAAGCTTTCTTT. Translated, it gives CASSSGQGRAEAFF.

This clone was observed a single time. The CDR3 DNA reads TGTGCCAGCAGTGAAGTAAGGGTTGGCGGCGGGGAGCTGTTTTTT. Amino acids: CASSEVRVGGGELFF. The chain joins TRBV6-1 to TRBJ2-2; D is unresolved. V lost 1 base to trimming and J lost 7 bases, with 13 bases between them. Germline V CDR1 and CDR2: MNHNS, SASEGT. The CDR3 extends over 15 amino acids.

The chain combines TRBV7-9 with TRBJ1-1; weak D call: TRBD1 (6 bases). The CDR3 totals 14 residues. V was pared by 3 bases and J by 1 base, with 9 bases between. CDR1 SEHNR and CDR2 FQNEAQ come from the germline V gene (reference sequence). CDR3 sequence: CASSFGTKNTEAFF. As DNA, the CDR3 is TGTGCCAGCAGCTTCGGGACAAAGAACACTGAAGCTTTCTTT.

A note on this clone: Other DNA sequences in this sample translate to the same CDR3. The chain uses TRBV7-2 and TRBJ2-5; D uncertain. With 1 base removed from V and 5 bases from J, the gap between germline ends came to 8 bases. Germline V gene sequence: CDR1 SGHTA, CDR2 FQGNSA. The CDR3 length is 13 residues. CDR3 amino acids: CASSLGFGETQYF. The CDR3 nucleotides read TGTGCCAGCAGCTTAGGGTTCGGGGAGACCCAGTACTTC.

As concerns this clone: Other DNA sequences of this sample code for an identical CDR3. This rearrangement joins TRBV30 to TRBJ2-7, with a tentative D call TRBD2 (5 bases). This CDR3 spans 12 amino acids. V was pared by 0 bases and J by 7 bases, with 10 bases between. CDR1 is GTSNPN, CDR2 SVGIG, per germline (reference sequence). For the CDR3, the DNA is TGTGCCTGGAGTGTGGGTCGGGGTGAGCAGTACTTC. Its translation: CAWSVGRGEQYF.

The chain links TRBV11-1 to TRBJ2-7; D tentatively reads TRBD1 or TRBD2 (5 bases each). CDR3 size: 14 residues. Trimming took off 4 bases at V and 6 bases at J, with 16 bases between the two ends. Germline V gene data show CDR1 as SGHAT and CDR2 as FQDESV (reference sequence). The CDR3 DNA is TGTGCCAGCAGCTCGCAGGGAGTGTCGGCCGAGCAGTACTTC. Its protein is CASSSQGVSAEQYF.

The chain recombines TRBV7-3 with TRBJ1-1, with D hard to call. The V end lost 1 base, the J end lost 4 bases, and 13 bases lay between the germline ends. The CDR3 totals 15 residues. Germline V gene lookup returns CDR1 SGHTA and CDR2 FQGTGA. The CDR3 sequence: CASSLKGTPPTEAFF. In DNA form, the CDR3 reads TGTGCCAGCAGCTTAAAGGGCACCCCGCCCACTGAAGCTTTCTTT.

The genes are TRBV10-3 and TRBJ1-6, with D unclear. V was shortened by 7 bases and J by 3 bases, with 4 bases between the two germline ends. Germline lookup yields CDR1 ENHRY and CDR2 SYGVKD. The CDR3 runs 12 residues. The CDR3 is CAITDYNSPLHF. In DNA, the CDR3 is TGTGCCATCACCGACTATAATTCACCCCTCCACTTT.

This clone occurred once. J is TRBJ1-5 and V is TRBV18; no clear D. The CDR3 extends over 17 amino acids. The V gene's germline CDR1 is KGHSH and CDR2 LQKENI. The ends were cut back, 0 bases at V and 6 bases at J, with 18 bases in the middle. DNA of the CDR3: TGTGCCAGCTCACCACCAGTTCGGCCGGGTGCGGGTCAGCCCCAGCATTTT. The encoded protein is CASSPPVRPGAGQPQHF.

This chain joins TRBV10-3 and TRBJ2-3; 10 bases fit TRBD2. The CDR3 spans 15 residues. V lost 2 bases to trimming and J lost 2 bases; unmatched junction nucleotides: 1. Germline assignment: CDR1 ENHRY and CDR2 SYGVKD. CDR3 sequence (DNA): TGTGCCATCAGTGAGACTAGCGGGAACACAGATACGCAGTATTTT. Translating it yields CAISETSGNTDTQYF.

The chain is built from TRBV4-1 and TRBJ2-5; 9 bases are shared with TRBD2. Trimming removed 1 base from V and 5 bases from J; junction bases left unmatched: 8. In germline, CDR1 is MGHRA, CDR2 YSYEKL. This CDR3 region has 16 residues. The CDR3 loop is CASSQGSGRFLETQYF. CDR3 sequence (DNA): TGCGCCAGCAGCCAAGGTAGCGGGAGATTCTTGGAGACCCAGTACTTC.

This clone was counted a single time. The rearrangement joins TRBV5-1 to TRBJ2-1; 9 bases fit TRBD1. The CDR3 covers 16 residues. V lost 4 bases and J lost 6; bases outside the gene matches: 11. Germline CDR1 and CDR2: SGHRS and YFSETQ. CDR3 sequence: CASSITEQTGGNEQFF. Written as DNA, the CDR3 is TGCGCCAGCAGCATAACGGAACAGACAGGGGGCAATGAGCAGTTCTTC.

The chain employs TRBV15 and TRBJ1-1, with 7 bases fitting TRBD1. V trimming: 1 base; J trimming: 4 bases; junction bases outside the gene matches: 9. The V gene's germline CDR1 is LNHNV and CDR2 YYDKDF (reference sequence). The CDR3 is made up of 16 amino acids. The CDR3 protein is CATSRVAGGMVTEAFF. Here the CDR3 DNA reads TGTGCCACCAGCAGAGTGGCAGGGGGGATGGTCACTGAAGCTTTCTTT.

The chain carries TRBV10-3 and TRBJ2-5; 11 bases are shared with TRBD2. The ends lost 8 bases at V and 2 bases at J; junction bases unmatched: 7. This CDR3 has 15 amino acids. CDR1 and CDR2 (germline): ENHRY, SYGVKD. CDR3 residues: CAIGGTSGLQETQYF. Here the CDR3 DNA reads TGTGCCATCGGAGGGACTAGCGGACTACAAGAGACCCAGTACTTC.

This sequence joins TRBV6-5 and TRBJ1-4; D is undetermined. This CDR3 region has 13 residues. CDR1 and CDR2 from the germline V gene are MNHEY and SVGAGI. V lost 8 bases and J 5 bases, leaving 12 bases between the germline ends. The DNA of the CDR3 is TGTGCCAGCGGTTGGCAATACAATGAAAAACTGTTTTTT. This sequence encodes CASGWQYNEKLFF.

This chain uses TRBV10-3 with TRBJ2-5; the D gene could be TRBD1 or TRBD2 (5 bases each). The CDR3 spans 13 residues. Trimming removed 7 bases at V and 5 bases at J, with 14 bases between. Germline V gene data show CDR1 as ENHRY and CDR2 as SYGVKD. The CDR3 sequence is CAITPEWGETQYF. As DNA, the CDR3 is TGTGCCATCACGCCCGAATGGGGGGAGACCCAGTACTTC.

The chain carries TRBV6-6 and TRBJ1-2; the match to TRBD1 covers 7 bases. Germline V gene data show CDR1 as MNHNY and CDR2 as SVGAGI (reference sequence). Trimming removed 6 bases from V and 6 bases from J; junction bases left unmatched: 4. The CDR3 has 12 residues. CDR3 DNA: TGTGCCAGCAGGGGGACAGTGAATGGCTACACCTTC. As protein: CASRGTVNGYTF.

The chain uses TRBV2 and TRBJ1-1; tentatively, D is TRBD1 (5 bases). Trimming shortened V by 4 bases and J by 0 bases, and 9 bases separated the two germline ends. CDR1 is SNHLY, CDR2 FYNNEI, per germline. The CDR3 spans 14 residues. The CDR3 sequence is CASSAGGLNTEAFF. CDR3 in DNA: TGTGCCAGCAGTGCCGGGGGACTGAACACTGAAGCTTTCTTT.